The 24 T cell receptor beta chains listed next were all sequenced from one sample in a study of cytomegalovirus exposure and HLA in healthy donors. The assay was immunoSEQ multiplex PCR, and TCRdb's table has in-frame clones only and misses some. Of around 190,000 clones listed, about 81% are singletons. The sample was PBMCs. These receptors were taken from a woman under 40 in good health and CMV-seronegative.

The CDR3 here is CASRTGWTQPQHF. DNA of the CDR3: TGTGCCAGTAGGACAGGGTGGACTCAGCCCCAGCATTTT. The chain employs TRBV19 and TRBJ1-5; 7 nucleotides match TRBD1. J gave up 6 bases and V 6 bases, and 5 bases lay outside the gene matches. The CDR3 sequence is 13 residues long. The germline CDR1 and CDR2 sequences are LNHDA and SQIVND (reference sequence).

This chain connects TRBV19 to TRBJ1-1, with 7 bases lining up with TRBD1. CDR1 and CDR2 (germline): LNHDA, SQIVND (reference sequence). The CDR3 has 13 residues. With 3 bases clipped from V and 8 bases from J, the junction kept 6 bases outside the gene matches. The CDR3 nucleotides are TGTGCCAGTAGTATCACCGGGGACAGCGAAGCTTTCTTT. Translated, it gives CASSITGDSEAFF. Full variable domain (rest looked up from reference TRBV19 and TRBJ1-1): DGGITQSPKYLFRKEGQNVTLSCEQNLNHDAMYWYRQDPGQGLRLIYYSQIVNDFQKGDIAEGYSVSREKKESFPLTVTSAQKNPTAFYLCASSITGDSEAFFGQGTRLTVV.

The chain recombines TRBV7-6 with TRBJ2-7; 9 bases map to TRBD1. With V trimmed by 3 bases and J by 1 base, 4 bases remained unmatched. Germline CDR1 is SGHVS and CDR2 is FNYEAQ. CDR3 length: 15 residues. The CDR3 DNA reads as TGTGCCAGCAGCTTGGACAGGGGAGGTTCCTACGAGCAGTACTTC. It specifies CASSLDRGGSYEQYF.

This clone was found a few times. The V call is TRBV7-9, the J call TRBJ1-6; TRBD1 might be the D (5 bases). The CDR3 spans 13 residues. The V gene lost 3 bases and the J gene lost 13 bases, with 13 bases spanning the gap. Germline V gene sequence: CDR1 SEHNR, CDR2 FQNEAQ (reference sequence). Here the CDR3 reads CASSFTTGGPLHF. The CDR3 bases are TGTGCCAGCAGCTTTACCACGGGGGGGCCCCTCCACTTT.

The gene calls are TRBV5-1 and TRBJ2-3; D remains ambiguous. The CDR3 covers 14 residues. The germline V gene encodes CDR1 SGHRS and CDR2 YFSETQ. Trimming removed 2 bases at V and 5 bases at J, with 12 bases between. CDR3 DNA: TGCGCCAGCAGCTTTGAGCGTCGGGTAGATACGCAGTATTTT. Translation: CASSFERRVDTQYF.

V and J are TRBV6-1 and TRBJ1-1; 9 bases line up with TRBD1. There are 15 residues in the CDR3. Germline V gene sequence: CDR1 MNHNS, CDR2 SASEGT. The J segment lost 1 base and the V segment lost 5 bases, leaving 5 bases of the junction unmatched. CDR3 sequence: CASSLRTGANTEAFF. In DNA, the CDR3 is TGTGCCAGCAGTCTTCGGACAGGGGCGAACACTGAAGCTTTCTTT.

The J gene is TRBJ1-4, the V gene TRBV4-1; TRBD1 agrees at 8 bases. The CDR3 has 17 amino acids. J lost 8 bases, V lost 0 bases, and 11 bases had no gene match. Germline V lookup: CDR1 MGHRA, CDR2 YSYEKL. The CDR3 DNA is TGCGCCAGCAGCCAAGAGGACAGGGCCCCAGTAGGGGAAAAACTGTTTTTT. This sequence encodes CASSQEDRAPVGEKLFF.

The chain employs TRBV6-1 and TRBJ2-7; TRBD2 is a possible D gene (6 bases). This CDR3 region has 15 residues. Germline values: CDR1 MNHNS, CDR2 SASEGT. The V end lost 0 bases, the J end lost 1 base, and 10 bases lay between the germline ends. CDR3 sequence (DNA): TGTGCCAGCAGTGAAGCGGGACGGGGGTCCTACGAGCAGTACTTC. This encodes CASSEAGRGSYEQYF.

The chain carries TRBV5-3 and TRBJ2-7; 10 positions match TRBD2. TRBV5-3 is known as an ORF, though its function is uncertain. This CDR3 has 15 amino acids. V lost 4 bases, J lost 4 bases, and 8 bases stayed unmatched. The CDR3 bases are TGTGCCAGAAGCATAACAACAGCGGGAGGGTACGAGCAGTACTTC. This gives the protein CARSITTAGGYEQYF.

This clone was picked up a small number of times. The chain couples TRBV10-3 to TRBJ2-7; perhaps TRBD2 as D (7 bases). Trimming stripped 7 bases from V and 0 bases from J, with 13 bases between. Per germline, CDR1 ENHRY and CDR2 SYGVKD. The CDR3 has 14 residues. The CDR3 nucleotides are TGTGCCATCACTAAGGGGGGGAGCTCCTACGAGCAGTACTTC. Translated: CAITKGGSSYEQYF.

The V gene is TRBV6-1, the J gene TRBJ1-5, with 9 bases fitting TRBD1. J was trimmed by 2 bases and V by 3 bases; bases with no gene match: 5. CDR3 length: 16 amino acids. CDR1 is MNHNS and CDR2 is SASEGT in the germline V gene. In nucleotides, the CDR3 is TGTGCCAGCAGTGAGGACAGGGGCTTGGGCAATCAGCCCCAGCATTTT. Its translation: CASSEDRGLGNQPQHF.

The chain uses TRBV6-4 and TRBJ2-1; 10 bases map to TRBD1. With 4 bases clipped from V and 4 bases from J, the junction kept 4 bases outside the gene matches. Germline CDR1 and CDR2: MRHNA and SNTAGT. This CDR3 comprises 15 residues. The CDR3 loop is CASSAGQGGYNEQFF. As DNA, the CDR3 is TGTGCCAGCAGTGCAGGACAGGGGGGTTACAATGAGCAGTTCTTC.

With regard to this clone: The DNA is omitted, as the CDR3 cannot be located on it reliably, and the CDR3 follows TCRdb's listing. The V gene is TRBV28, the J gene TRBJ1-5; the tabulated D call, TRBD1, remains unverified against the DNA. The length of the CDR3 is 16 amino acids, counting both ends. From germline, CDR1 is MDHEN and CDR2 SYDVKM. The CDR3 loop reads CASSRTDNLAISPSIF.

The chain carries TRBV27 and TRBJ2-7, with D possibly TRBD1 on 6 matching bases. The CDR3 has 15 amino acids. The germline gives CDR1 MNHEY, CDR2 SMNVEV (reference sequence). With 5 bases removed from V and 1 base from J, the gap between germline ends came to 15 bases. CDR3 nucleotides: TGTGCCAGCAGTCCCACAGGGTTAGTGTCCTACGAGCAGTACTTC. It codes for CASSPTGLVSYEQYF.

The chain has TRBV6-5 and TRBJ2-1; 10 positions agree with TRBD2. The length of the CDR3 is 13 residues. The J segment lost 15 bases and the V segment lost 5 bases, leaving 10 bases of the junction unmatched. CDR1 is MNHEY, CDR2 SVGAGI, per germline. In nucleotides, the CDR3 is TGTGCCAGCAGTGAACGGTCTAGCGGGGGCCCGTTCTTC. This sequence encodes CASSERSSGGPFF.

The chain links TRBV7-6 to TRBJ2-7; D ambiguous. This CDR3 is built from 16 residues. Deletions cut 5 bases from V and 3 bases from J, with 20 bases between. CDR1 and CDR2 (germline): SGHVS, FNYEAQ. The CDR3 loop is CASSPSPVRRVYEQYF. CDR3 bases: TGTGCCAGCAGCCCCTCACCGGTGCGTCGAGTCTACGAGCAGTACTTC.

The chain is built from TRBV19 and TRBJ1-2, with 7 bases identical to TRBD1. Germline V gene data show CDR1 as LNHDA and CDR2 as SQIVND (reference sequence). V lost 5 bases and J lost 8; bases outside the gene matches: 14. The CDR3 has 15 amino acids. Here the CDR3 DNA reads TGTGCCAGTAGTTTCGGACAGGTGGTTGGGCTAGGCTACACCTTC. This gives the protein CASSFGQVVGLGYTF.

The genes are TRBV6-5 and TRBJ1-3; no reliable D call. The CDR3 consists of 16 residues. CDR1 is MNHEY and CDR2 is SVGAGI in the germline V gene. Deletions cut 2 bases from V and 0 bases from J, with 11 bases between. Written as DNA, the CDR3 is TGTGCCAGCAGTTACGCGGGAGGGATCTCTGGAAACACCATATATTTT. Its translation is CASSYAGGISGNTIYF.

The chain combines TRBV14 with TRBJ2-1; 12 bases map to TRBD2. Germline V gives CDR1 SGHDN, CDR2 FVKESK. V trimming: 5 bases; J trimming: 7 bases; junction bases outside the gene matches: 3. The CDR3 length is 14 residues. The CDR3 region has the DNA TGTGCCAGCAGCACCGGACTAGCGGGAAATGAGCAGTTCTTC. This codes for CASSTGLAGNEQFF.

The rearrangement uses TRBV18 and TRBJ2-7, with 15 bases aligning to TRBD2. V trimming: 4 bases; J trimming: 4 bases; junction bases outside the gene matches: 5. The germline V gene has CDR1 KGHSH and CDR2 LQKENI. This CDR3 region has 16 residues. This chain's CDR3 is CASSQPGLAGGYEQYF. The DNA for the CDR3 is TGTGCCAGCTCACAACCGGGACTAGCGGGAGGTTACGAGCAGTACTTC.

A few counts support this clone. The gene calls are TRBV7-9 and TRBJ2-5; D uncertain. CDR3 size: 14 residues. V was pared by 4 bases and J by 5 bases, with 14 bases between. CDR1 and CDR2 (germline): SEHNR, FQNEAQ (reference sequence). Written as DNA, the CDR3 is TGTGCCAGCAGCTCACCAGGCCGACCGGAGACCCAGTACTTC. Its translation: CASSSPGRPETQYF.

The chain carries TRBV5-4 and TRBJ1-1; TRBD1 matches at 7 bases. Germline CDR1 and CDR2: SGHNT and YYREEE (reference sequence). After removal of 2 bases from V and 7 bases from J, the junction contained 5 bases not matched to a gene. The CDR3 runs to 13 residues. CDR3 coding DNA: TGTGCCAGCAGCTTAGACAGGGCCAGTGAAGCTTTCTTT. Its protein is CASSLDRASEAFF.

Notes on this clone: Other DNA sequences in this specimen translate into the identical CDR3. V gene TRBV27 combines with J gene TRBJ1-5; 7 nucleotides agree with TRBD1. Trimming cost V 6 bases and J 7 bases; bases outside gene matches: 6. The germline V gene encodes CDR1 MNHEY and CDR2 SMNVEV (reference sequence). This CDR3 comprises 13 residues. CDR3 sequence: CASSRQGRQPQHF. The DNA of the CDR3 is TGTGCCAGCAGCCGACAGGGACGGCAGCCCCAGCATTTT.

The genes are TRBV29-1 and TRBJ1-1; the match to TRBD1 covers 10 bases. V trimming: 0 bases; J trimming: 6 bases; junction bases outside the gene matches: 7. This CDR3 has 15 amino acids. Germline lookup yields CDR1 SQVTM and CDR2 ANQGSEA. CDR3 amino acids: CSVEDTTGGTAEAFF. The CDR3, as DNA: TGCAGCGTTGAAGACACGACAGGGGGCACCGCTGAAGCTTTCTTT.